The rows below give T cell receptor beta chains drawn from one sample of a study of beta chain features in type 1 diabetes. Using immunoSEQ multiplex PCR, the repertoire was profiled, and TCRdb retains in-frame clones only, with some absent. This table has under 400,000 clones, about 20% appearing once. Source material: naive CD4+ T cells from blood. These receptors all come from a woman aged 18-29 years in good health. Both conserved end residues are part of each CDR3. The order of the fields is J gene, clone size, V gene, D gene, CDR3 protein, CDR3 DNA. The D gene is left open where the match is weak. Clone sizes are given selectively: once, few, many, or a class where the clone is expanded.

j_gene: TRBJ2-7
abundance: few
v_gene: TRBV11-2
d_gene: TRBD2
CDR3aa: CASSLSGLASYEQYF
CDR3nt: TGTGCCAGCAGCTTATCGGGACTAGCCTCCTACGAGCAGTACTTC

j_gene: TRBJ2-3
abundance: NA
v_gene: TRBV9
d_gene: TRBD2
CDR3aa: CASSVGGGLLLTDTQYF
CDR3nt: TGTGCCAGCAGCGTAGGGGGGGGACTCCTCCTCACAGATACGCAGTATTTT

j_gene: TRBJ1-1
abundance: NA
v_gene: TRBV2
d_gene: NA
CDR3aa: CATGSGTEAFF
CDR3nt: TGTGCCACGGGGTCAGGCACTGAAGCTTTCTTT

j_gene: TRBJ2-2
abundance: NA
v_gene: TRBV11-1
d_gene: NA
CDR3aa: CASSLFTATGELFF
CDR3nt: TGTGCCAGCAGCTTATTCACAGCAACCGGGGAGCTGTTTTTT

j_gene: TRBJ2-2
abundance: NA
v_gene: TRBV9
d_gene: NA
CDR3aa: CASNRRGGELFF
CDR3nt: TGTGCCAGCAATCGGAGAGGCGGGGAGCTGTTTTTT

j_gene: TRBJ2-2
abundance: NA
v_gene: TRBV7-9
d_gene: NA
CDR3aa: CASSYQGRAGELFF
CDR3nt: TGTGCCAGCAGCTATCAGGGGCGGGCCGGGGAGCTGTTTTTT

j_gene: TRBJ2-5
abundance: few
v_gene: TRBV5-1
d_gene: NA
CDR3aa: CASSSRRGWETQYF
CDR3nt: TGCGCCAGCAGCTCGCGTAGAGGTTGGGAGACCCAGTACTTC

j_gene: TRBJ2-5
abundance: few
v_gene: TRBV7-6
d_gene: NA
CDR3aa: CASSPGETQYF
CDR3nt: TGTGCCAGCAGCCCCGGAGAGACCCAGTACTTC

j_gene: TRBJ2-7
abundance: few
v_gene: TRBV5-1
d_gene: NA
CDR3aa: CASSPQGYEQYF
CDR3nt: TGCGCCAGCAGCCCACAGGGCTACGAGCAGTACTTC

j_gene: TRBJ2-1
abundance: NA
v_gene: TRBV30
d_gene: TRBD2
CDR3aa: CAFTGLAGGVEQFF
CDR3nt: TGTGCCTTTACTGGACTAGCGGGAGGGGTTGAGCAGTTCTTC

j_gene: TRBJ1-6
abundance: NA
v_gene: TRBV7-2
d_gene: TRBD1
CDR3aa: CASSLGTGVYSPLHF
CDR3nt: TGTGCCAGCAGCTTAGGTACAGGGGTTTATTCACCCCTCCACTTT

j_gene: TRBJ1-2
abundance: few
v_gene: TRBV5-6
d_gene: NA
CDR3aa: CASSPAGDTNGYTF
CDR3nt: TGTGCCAGCAGCCCGGCAGGGGACACCAATGGCTACACCTTC

j_gene: TRBJ2-3
abundance: NA
v_gene: TRBV11-2
d_gene: TRBD2
CDR3aa: CASSLGASGSTDTQYF
CDR3nt: TGTGCCAGCAGCTTAGGGGCTAGCGGGAGCACAGATACGCAGTATTTT

j_gene: TRBJ1-5
abundance: NA
v_gene: TRBV7-9
d_gene: NA
CDR3aa: CASSFRGSDQPQHF
CDR3nt: TGTGCCAGCAGCTTCAGGGGCTCGGATCAGCCCCAGCATTTT

j_gene: TRBJ1-5
abundance: NA
v_gene: TRBV7-6
d_gene: NA
CDR3aa: CASSLTSGDQPQHF
CDR3nt: TGTGCCAGCAGCTTAACATCAGGCGATCAGCCCCAGCATTTT

j_gene: TRBJ2-1
abundance: few
v_gene: TRBV10-3
d_gene: TRBD1
CDR3aa: CAIRDGQEYNEQFF
CDR3nt: TGTGCCATCAGGGACGGACAGGAGTACAATGAGCAGTTCTTC

j_gene: TRBJ2-5
abundance: NA
v_gene: TRBV9
d_gene: NA
CDR3aa: CASSRTAQETQYF
CDR3nt: TGTGCCAGCAGTCGGACAGCGCAAGAGACCCAGTACTTC

j_gene: TRBJ2-6
abundance: NA
v_gene: TRBV7-9
d_gene: NA
CDR3aa: CASSMGGLGANVLTF
CDR3nt: TGTGCCAGCAGCATGGGGGGGCTTGGGGCCAACGTCCTGACTTTC